These 18 T cell receptor beta chains came from one sample sequenced in a study of response to subunit inactivated influenza vaccine. Via MiXCR, TCRdb re-called the RT-PCR reads, giving one row per CDR3 protein. Found here are about 570,000 distinct CDR3 sequences, over 9% of them singletons; the top ten hold 9.5% to 11%. These data were also reused for a study on T cells expressing NK-cell markers. That paper notes: Generation of TCR beta cDNA was performed by 5'RACE template switching incorporating UMIs.

The sample here was PBMCs from blood, taken on the day of vaccination. The receptors stem from a man aged 50-60 years who received an inactivated influenza vaccine.

In its sample, this clonotype was seen a few times. The CDR3 DNA reads TGTGCCAGCAGCTCTCGGGGTTCGCCCCAGCATTTT. Protein product: CASSSRGSPQHF. This sequence joins TRBV28 and TRBJ1-5; no firm D call. The CDR3 has 12 residues. CDR1 and CDR2 from the germline V gene are MDHEN and SYDVKM. V lost 6 bases and J lost 9, with 12 bases in between.

This clonotype was counted many times. CDR3 residues: CASSTANYGYTF. DNA of the CDR3: TGTGCCAGCAGTACGGCTAACTATGGCTACACCTTC. V and J are TRBV6-2 or TRBV6-3 and TRBJ1-2; D is unresolved. V lost 5 bases, J lost 0 bases, and 4 bases lay in between. Germline V gene sequence: CDR1 MNHEY, CDR2 SVGEGT. This CDR3 spans 12 amino acids.

This clonotype was observed a few times. Germline is not matched at one junction end, which may reflect a read error. The genes are TRBV2 and TRBJ1-2; D remains unclear. The CDR3 sequence is 12 residues long. Germline lookup yields CDR1 SNHLY and CDR2 FYNNEI. Written as DNA, the CDR3 is TGTGCCAGCATTGAAGAAAACTATGGCTACACCTTC. Encoded protein: CASIEENYGYTF. Variable domain in full (rest from reference TRBV2 and TRBJ1-2): EPEVTQTPSHQVTQMGQEVILRCVPISNHLYFYWYRQILGQKVEFLVSFYNNEISEKSEIFDDQFSVERPDGSNFTLKIRSTKLEDSAMYFCASIEENYGYTFGSGTRLTVV.

This clonotype was observed a few times. The chain combines TRBV7-6 with TRBJ2-3; D unclear. CDR1 is SGHVS and CDR2 is FNYEAQ in the germline V gene. V was shortened by 5 bases and J by 6 bases, with 15 bases between the two germline ends. CDR3 size: 14 residues. CDR3: CASSRNHLRDTQYF. CDR3 sequence (DNA): TGTGCCAGCAGCCGGAACCACCTAAGGGATACGCAGTATTTT.

The chain is built from TRBV28 and TRBJ1-1; D is possibly TRBD1 (6 bases). Per the germline V gene, CDR1 is MDHEN and CDR2 is SYDVKM. The V end was cut by 7 bases, the J end by 7 bases, with 16 bases between. The length of the CDR3 is 13 residues. CDR3 coding DNA: TGTGCCAGCACCTCTTCGGGGGGCGGTGAAGCTTTCTTT. Amino acid sequence: CASTSSGGGEAFF.

The chain couples TRBV28 to TRBJ2-7; 7 bases line up with TRBD2. This CDR3 has 13 residues. Germline CDR1 MDHEN, CDR2 SYDVKM. Losses at the gene ends were 6 bases for V and 10 bases for J; bases not matched to a gene: 12. The CDR3 DNA follows: TGTGCCAGCAGAGGGACTACCCGGTTTATCCAGTACTTC. This translates into CASRGTTRFIQYF.

This clonotype was seen a few times. This sequence joins TRBV29-1 and TRBJ2-1, with D possibly matching TRBD1 (6 bases). The V gene lost 3 bases and the J gene lost 0 bases, with 9 bases spanning the gap. CDR1 and CDR2 from the germline V gene are SQVTM and ANQGSEA. The CDR3 is 14 amino acids. The CDR3 nucleotides are TGCAGCGTTGAGGGGGACATCTCCTACAATGAGCAGTTCTTC. Protein: CSVEGDISYNEQFF.

This clonotype was counted between two and nine times. This sequence joins TRBV4-3 and TRBJ2-1; 9 positions agree with TRBD2. Germline V gene lookup returns CDR1 LGHNA and CDR2 YSLEER. This CDR3 comprises 14 residues. With V trimmed by 0 bases and J by 10 bases, 4 bases remained unmatched. CDR3 in DNA: TGCGCCAGCAGCCAAGATAGAGGACTAGCGGAGCAGTTCTTC. It translates to CASSQDRGLAEQFF.

The chain is built from TRBV29-1 and TRBJ1-1; possible D gene TRBD1, 5 bases. This CDR3 has 13 residues. CDR1 is SQVTM, CDR2 ANQGSEA, per germline. V was pared by 2 bases and J by 1 base, with 8 bases between. The CDR3 sequence: CSVESGPNTEAFF. As DNA, the CDR3 is TGCAGCGTTGAATCGGGGCCGAACACTGAAGCTTTCTTT. Filled out from reference TRBV29-1 and TRBJ1-1, the complete variable domain reads SAVISQKPSRDICQRGTSLTIQCQVDSQVTMMFWYRQQPGQSLTLIATANQGSEATYESGFVIDKFPISRPNLTFSTLTVSNMSPEDSSIYLCSVESGPNTEAFFGQGTRLTVV.

The table lists this clonotype with many counts. The V call is TRBV28, the J call TRBJ2-1, with 11 positions matching TRBD2. The CDR3 extends over 17 amino acids. Germline V CDR1 and CDR2: MDHEN, SYDVKM. Trimming at V came to 3 bases and at J to 5 bases, leaving 9 bases not matched to a gene. CDR3 region: CASSFRSRLAGHNEQFF. The CDR3 nucleotides read TGTGCCAGCAGTTTTCGATCACGACTAGCGGGACACAATGAGCAGTTCTTC.

DNA of the CDR3: TGTGCCAGCAGCTTATTACAGGACCACGAGCAGTACTTC. It translates to CASSLLQDHEQYF. The chain joins TRBV7-2 to TRBJ2-7; weak D call: TRBD1 (5 bases). Germline V gene lookup returns CDR1 SGHTA and CDR2 FQGNSA. Between the trimmed V and J ends, which lost 2 bases and 5 bases, there was a span of 10 bases. This CDR3 has 13 amino acids.

The table lists this clonotype with many counts. The chain links TRBV3-1 to TRBJ2-7; TRBD2 matches 10 bases. There are 14 residues in the CDR3. Losses at the gene ends were 1 base for V and 4 bases for J; bases not matched to a gene: 1. CDR1 and CDR2 from the germline V gene are LGHDT and YNNKEL (reference sequence). The CDR3 DNA reads as TGTGCCAGCAGCCAAGGGACTAGCGGTTACGAGCAGTACTTC. It yields the protein CASSQGTSGYEQYF.

The V call is TRBV2, the J call TRBJ1-1; D call uncertain. The CDR3 is 13 amino acids. V was pared by 7 bases and J by 2 bases, with 11 bases between. From germline, CDR1 is SNHLY and CDR2 FYNNEI. CDR3 DNA: TGTGCCAGCATAGGATCAAGCAACACTGAAGCTTTCTTT. Translation gives CASIGSSNTEAFF. Complete variable domain (other parts from reference TRBV2 and TRBJ1-1): EPEVTQTPSHQVTQMGQEVILRCVPISNHLYFYWYRQILGQKVEFLVSFYNNEISEKSEIFDDQFSVERPDGSNFTLKIRSTKLEDSAMYFCASIGSSNTEAFFGQGTRLTVV.

The J gene is TRBJ2-1, the V gene TRBV11-2, with 9 bases aligning to TRBD2. The CDR3 is 16 residues long. The V and J ends lost 5 bases and 7 bases, in that order; junction bases with no gene match: 12. Germline V lookup: CDR1 SGHAT, CDR2 FQNNGV. The CDR3 here is CASSPGGTSGSNEQFF. The CDR3 nucleotides read TGTGCCAGCAGCCCCGGGGGCACTAGCGGGTCAAATGAGCAGTTCTTC.

This clonotype was recorded at least ten times. The rearrangement joins TRBV29-1 to TRBJ2-5, with 9 bases matching TRBD2. With 0 bases clipped from V and 4 bases from J, the junction kept 9 bases outside the gene matches. Germline assignment: CDR1 SQVTM and CDR2 ANQGSEA. This CDR3 contains 16 residues. CDR3 protein: CSVEEVYETSGETQYF. Written as DNA, the CDR3 is TGCAGCGTTGAAGAGGTGTATGAGACTAGCGGAGAGACCCAGTACTTC.

In its sample, this clonotype was seen many times. This rearrangement joins TRBV19 to TRBJ1-5, with no clear D. The CDR3 sequence is 16 residues long. CDR1 is LNHDA and CDR2 is SQIVND in the germline V gene (reference sequence). V shed 7 bases and J shed 2 bases, with 18 bases lying between them. CDR3 nucleotides: TGTGCCAGTACCCCGGAGGAAGGATCGGGCAATCAGCCCCAGCATTTT. Its translation: CASTPEEGSGNQPQHF.

In this sample, this clonotype turned up a few times. The rearrangement links TRBV6-5 to TRBJ2-1; 7 positions agree with TRBD2. Trimming cost V 0 bases and J 5 bases; bases outside gene matches: 7. The CDR3 contains 16 residues. Germline V gives CDR1 MNHEY, CDR2 SVGAGI. The CDR3 is CASSYSTGTINNEQFF. For the CDR3, the DNA is TGTGCCAGCAGTTACTCGACCGGGACTATAAACAATGAGCAGTTCTTC.

This rearrangement joins TRBV12-3 or TRBV12-4 to TRBJ1-2, with D tentatively TRBD1 (5 bases). The V end was cut by 5 bases, the J end by 8 bases, with 12 bases between. There are 12 residues in the CDR3. CDR3 DNA sequence: TGTGCCAGCAGTCCGGGACGAGGGGGCTACACCTTC. It yields the protein CASSPGRGGYTF.